This T cell receptor beta chain was documented in a study of blood T cell repertoires in COVID-19. Sequencing was performed with immunoSEQ multiplex PCR; in TCRdb, only in-frame clones are kept and a portion is missing. The sample contains about 350,000 clones, around nine tenths of which appear only once. J lost 0 bases, V lost 1 base, and 6 bases had no gene match. Germline loops: CDR1 SGHTA, CDR2 FQGNSA. There are 17 residues in the CDR3. The material sequenced was peripheral blood. The chain is built from TRBV7-2 and TRBJ2-3, with 8 bases matching TRBD2. The receptor comes from a woman aged 18-30 years who had recovered from COVID-19. CDR3 amino acids: CASSLVASGGSTDTQYF. In DNA, the CDR3 is TGTGCCAGCAGCTTAGTTGCCAGCGGGGGTAGCACAGATACGCAGTATTTT.